Listed below are T cell receptor beta chains from one sample, sequenced in a study of graft-versus-host responses after intestinal transplantation. Some clones are missing from TCRdb's copy, which holds only in-frame ones; the method was immunoSEQ multiplex PCR. The sample consists of fewer than 65,000 clones, roughly 90% of them appearing once. These receptors have no known antigen. The sequenced sample was unstimulated CD4+ T cells sorted from spleen or lymph node cells, obtained before transplant. These receptors were taken from a human donor who was the organ donor for an intestinal transplant. Both conserved end residues are part of each CDR3. Some rows mark clone size as missing; the rest say once, few, many or name a class of expanded clone.

size: once; V: TRBV5-1; J: TRBJ2-1; CDR3: CASSLGGGSDEQFF
size: -; V: TRBV5-1; J: TRBJ2-5; CDR3: CASSLLGRAETQYF
size: -; V: TRBV7-9; J: TRBJ2-7; CDR3: CASSLGQVGEQYF
size: -; V: TRBV6-5; J: TRBJ2-1; CDR3: CASSYARGAREQFF
size: few; V: TRBV6-5; J: TRBJ1-1; CDR3: CASSRQGYTEAFF
size: once; V: TRBV29-1; J: TRBJ1-1; CDR3: CSVRQGANTEAFF
size: -; V: TRBV7-6; J: TRBJ1-4; CDR3: CASSLVEEKLFF
size: -; V: TRBV5-6; J: TRBJ2-1; CDR3: CASSPITSATYNEQFF
size: few; V: TRBV7-2; J: TRBJ2-3; CDR3: CASSTTGQGPDTQYF
size: -; V: TRBV28; J: TRBJ2-7; CDR3: CASSNTGATSYEQYF
size: -; V: TRBV2; J: TRBJ2-7; CDR3: CARRTPSYEQYF
size: -; V: TRBV2; J: TRBJ2-7; CDR3: CASSYLGQTYEQYF
size: -; V: TRBV21-1; J: TRBJ2-2; CDR3: CASSKVPRTSGRAGTGELFF
size: -; V: TRBV19; J: TRBJ1-5; CDR3: CASSDSSGPSDQPQHF
size: -; V: TRBV10-1; J: TRBJ2-7; CDR3: CASSESLGEQYF